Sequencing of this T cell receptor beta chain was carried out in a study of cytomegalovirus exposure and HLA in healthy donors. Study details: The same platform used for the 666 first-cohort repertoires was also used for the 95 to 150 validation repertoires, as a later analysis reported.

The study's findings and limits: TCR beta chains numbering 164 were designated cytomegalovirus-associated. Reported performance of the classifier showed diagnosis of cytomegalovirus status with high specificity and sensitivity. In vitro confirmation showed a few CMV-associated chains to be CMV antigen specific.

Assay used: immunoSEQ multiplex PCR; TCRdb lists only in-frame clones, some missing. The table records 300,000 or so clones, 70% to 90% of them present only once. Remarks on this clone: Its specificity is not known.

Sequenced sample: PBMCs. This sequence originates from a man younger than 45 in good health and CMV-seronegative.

CDR3 DNA: TGTGCCAGCAGACCACAGGGGGCGCTCCGGAGAGAGCAGTACTTC. Translating it yields CASRPQGALRREQYF. The chain links TRBV27 to TRBJ2-7; 9 nucleotides agree with TRBD1. V shed 6 bases, J shed 7 bases, and the junction held 13 bases outside the gene matches. Germline V lookup: CDR1 MNHEY, CDR2 SMNVEV (reference sequence). The CDR3 is 15 amino acids.